A selection of T cell receptor beta chains follows, all from one sample in a study of T cell changes during pregnancy in multiple sclerosis. Clones were sequenced by immunoSEQ multiplex PCR, and TCRdb holds only the in-frame ones, with some missing. The sample carries more than 55,000 clones, 91% recorded once. The sequenced sample was peripheral blood, obtained after pregnancy. These receptors all stem from a female donor in good health, enrolled as a control in a pregnancy study. Both conserved end residues are part of each CDR3. A D gene is named only where the DNA matches it firmly. A row's size may be missing; if present it is once, few, many or a size class.

d_gene: .; abundance: .; v_gene: TRBV20-1; j_gene: TRBJ2-7; CDR3nt: TGCAGTGCGCGGGGGCCCCACGAGCAGTACTTC; CDR3aa: CSARGPHEQYF
d_gene: TRBD2; abundance: .; v_gene: TRBV4-2; j_gene: TRBJ2-7; CDR3nt: TGTGCCAGCAGCCAAAGGGAGGGACTGGAATACGAGCAGTACTTC; CDR3aa: CASSQREGLEYEQYF
d_gene: .; abundance: .; v_gene: TRBV6-6; j_gene: TRBJ1-4; CDR3nt: TGTGCCAGCAGTTACAGCAGGGGAGACGATTGGGAAAAACTGTTTTTT; CDR3aa: CASSYSRGDDWEKLFF
d_gene: .; abundance: .; v_gene: TRBV2; j_gene: TRBJ1-2; CDR3nt: TGTGCCAGCAACTACAGGACCGGCTACACCTTC; CDR3aa: CASNYRTGYTF
d_gene: TRBD1; abundance: .; v_gene: TRBV25-1; j_gene: TRBJ1-1; CDR3nt: TGTGCCAGCAGTGGCCCCGGGGACAGGGCTCGAGGAGCTTTCTTT; CDR3aa: CASSGPGDRARGAFF
d_gene: .; abundance: few; v_gene: TRBV30; j_gene: TRBJ1-1; CDR3nt: TGTGCCTGGGAGGAGGGGACCAACACTGAAGCTTTCTTT; CDR3aa: CAWEEGTNTEAFF
d_gene: TRBD1; abundance: .; v_gene: TRBV4-3; j_gene: TRBJ1-2; CDR3nt: TGCGCCAGCAGCCAAGATCGGGGGACAGCCAGGAACTATGGCTACACCTTC; CDR3aa: CASSQDRGTARNYGYTF
d_gene: .; abundance: .; v_gene: TRBV5-1; j_gene: TRBJ2-7; CDR3nt: TGCGCCAGCAGCTCAAGGAGCTCCTACGAGCAGTACTTC; CDR3aa: CASSSRSSYEQYF
d_gene: TRBD1; abundance: .; v_gene: TRBV5-4; j_gene: TRBJ2-3; CDR3nt: TGTGCCAGCAGCTCAAGACAGGGGGTCGGAGATACGCAGTATTTT; CDR3aa: CASSSRQGVGDTQYF
d_gene: .; abundance: .; v_gene: TRBV5-4; j_gene: TRBJ2-5; CDR3nt: TGTGCCAGCAGCTTGGATCTGTCACAACAAGAGACCCAGTACTTC; CDR3aa: CASSLDLSQQETQYF
d_gene: .; abundance: few; v_gene: TRBV9; j_gene: TRBJ2-2; CDR3nt: TGTGCCAGCAGCCTCTCGAACTCGAACACCGGGGAGCTGTTTTTT; CDR3aa: CASSLSNSNTGELFF
d_gene: .; abundance: .; v_gene: TRBV5-1; j_gene: TRBJ2-6; CDR3nt: TGCGCCAGCAGCTTTAGGACAGAAATCCTCTCTGGGGCCAACGTCCTGACTTTC; CDR3aa: CASSFRTEILSGANVLTF
d_gene: TRBD1; abundance: .; v_gene: TRBV19; j_gene: TRBJ2-7; CDR3nt: TGTGCCAGTAGTATCTCGGGACAGGGATACGAGCAGTACTTC; CDR3aa: CASSISGQGYEQYF
d_gene: .; abundance: .; v_gene: TRBV19; j_gene: TRBJ1-1; CDR3nt: TGTGCCAGTAGTAAGAGGTCTGGTAGGGGGGGCCGCGAAACTGAAGCTTTCTTT; CDR3aa: CASSKRSGRGGRETEAFF
d_gene: .; abundance: few; v_gene: TRBV6-5; j_gene: TRBJ2-2; CDR3nt: TGTGCCAGCAGTTACGGGCGCACCGGGGAGCTGTTTTTT; CDR3aa: CASSYGRTGELFF
d_gene: .; abundance: .; v_gene: TRBV5-8; j_gene: TRBJ2-2; CDR3nt: TGTGCCAGCAGCTGGGGACACAGTGACGGGGAGCTGTTTTTT; CDR3aa: CASSWGHSDGELFF
d_gene: TRBD1; abundance: .; v_gene: TRBV10-3; j_gene: TRBJ1-1; CDR3nt: TGTGCCATCAGTGAGTACACAGGGGGCGCGGAGACTGAAGCTTTCTTT; CDR3aa: CAISEYTGGAETEAFF
d_gene: .; abundance: .; v_gene: TRBV5-6; j_gene: TRBJ1-2; CDR3nt: TGTGCCAGCAGCCAGGTGGGGCCCCGGTATGGCTACACCTTC; CDR3aa: CASSQVGPRYGYTF
d_gene: .; abundance: .; v_gene: TRBV4-3; j_gene: TRBJ1-6; CDR3nt: TGCGCCAGCAGCCAAGAGCGAGGGAATAATTCACCCCTCCACTTT; CDR3aa: CASSQERGNNSPLHF
d_gene: TRBD1; abundance: .; v_gene: TRBV10-3; j_gene: TRBJ1-2; CDR3nt: TGTGCCATCAGTGATTATGTACAGGGGATTAAGGATGGCTACACCTTC; CDR3aa: CAISDYVQGIKDGYTF
d_gene: TRBD2; abundance: .; v_gene: TRBV5-6; j_gene: TRBJ2-7; CDR3nt: TGTGCCAGCTCAATACTAGCGGGGGGTTCCTACGAGCAGTACTTC; CDR3aa: CASSILAGGSYEQYF
d_gene: .; abundance: .; v_gene: TRBV7-2; j_gene: TRBJ1-2; CDR3nt: TGTGCCAGCAGCTTAGGACCGGGACTTAACTATGGCTACACCTTC; CDR3aa: CASSLGPGLNYGYTF
d_gene: .; abundance: .; v_gene: TRBV6-5; j_gene: TRBJ1-5; CDR3nt: TGTGCCAGCCGTAGTCAGGTTGGTCAGCCCCAGCATTTT; CDR3aa: CASRSQVGQPQHF
d_gene: .; abundance: .; v_gene: TRBV5-1; j_gene: TRBJ2-5; CDR3nt: TGCGCCAGCAGCTTGACGGGACACGGACAAGAGACCCAGTACTTC; CDR3aa: CASSLTGHGQETQYF
d_gene: .; abundance: .; v_gene: TRBV7-3; j_gene: TRBJ2-3; CDR3nt: TGTGCCAGCAGCGAGAGCACAGATACGCAGTATTTT; CDR3aa: CASSESTDTQYF
d_gene: .; abundance: .; v_gene: TRBV11-3; j_gene: TRBJ2-7; CDR3nt: TGTGCCAGCAGCTTAAGTGGGGCAGGGGCGTACGAGCAGTACTTC; CDR3aa: CASSLSGAGAYEQYF
d_gene: .; abundance: once; v_gene: TRBV7-2; j_gene: TRBJ2-1; CDR3nt: TGTGCCAGCAGTTCACAGGAATACAATGAGCAGTTCTTC; CDR3aa: CASSSQEYNEQFF
d_gene: TRBD1; abundance: .; v_gene: TRBV5-4; j_gene: TRBJ1-1; CDR3nt: TGTGCCTTCCCGGACAGGGAGAACACTGAAGCTTTCTTT; CDR3aa: CAFPDRENTEAFF
d_gene: TRBD1; abundance: .; v_gene: TRBV18; j_gene: TRBJ1-1; CDR3nt: TGTGCCAGCTCACCGGTTTCGACAGGGGTGAACACTGAAGCTTTCTTT; CDR3aa: CASSPVSTGVNTEAFF
d_gene: .; abundance: .; v_gene: TRBV5-4; j_gene: TRBJ1-3; CDR3nt: TGTGCCAGCAGCCCGGGACTTTCACACTCTGGAAACACCATATATTTT; CDR3aa: CASSPGLSHSGNTIYF
d_gene: TRBD1; abundance: .; v_gene: TRBV6-5; j_gene: TRBJ2-7; CDR3nt: TGTGCCAGCAGTTACTCGATACAGGGGGACTACGAGCAGTACTTC; CDR3aa: CASSYSIQGDYEQYF
d_gene: TRBD1; abundance: once; v_gene: TRBV29-1; j_gene: TRBJ2-7; CDR3nt: TGCAGCGTTGCGGGCAGGGGGCTATACGAGCAGTACTTC; CDR3aa: CSVAGRGLYEQYF
d_gene: TRBD1; abundance: once; v_gene: TRBV11-3; j_gene: TRBJ1-1; CDR3nt: TGTGCCAGCAGCTTAAGGCAGGGGGTTTCCACTGAAGCTTTCTTT; CDR3aa: CASSLRQGVSTEAFF
d_gene: TRBD1; abundance: .; v_gene: TRBV23-1; j_gene: TRBJ2-7; CDR3nt: TGCGCCAGCAGTCAAGGGACAGGGGAGGACTACGAGCAGTACTTC; CDR3aa: CASSQGTGEDYEQYF
d_gene: TRBD1; abundance: .; v_gene: TRBV5-1; j_gene: TRBJ2-7; CDR3nt: TGCGCCAGCAGCGAAGAAGACAGGGATCTCTACGAGCAGTACTTC; CDR3aa: CASSEEDRDLYEQYF
d_gene: .; abundance: few; v_gene: TRBV30; j_gene: TRBJ1-1; CDR3nt: TGTGCCTGGAGCACAGCGGGGACTGAAGCTTTCTTT; CDR3aa: CAWSTAGTEAFF
d_gene: .; abundance: .; v_gene: TRBV11-3; j_gene: TRBJ2-2; CDR3nt: TGTGCCAGCAGCTCAAGGGACAAGACAACTGGGGAGCTGTTTTTT; CDR3aa: CASSSRDKTTGELFF
d_gene: .; abundance: .; v_gene: TRBV12-5; j_gene: TRBJ1-5; CDR3nt: TGTGCTAGTGGTTGGCCTACAGGGAATAGCAATCAGCCCCAGCATTTT; CDR3aa: CASGWPTGNSNQPQHF
d_gene: .; abundance: .; v_gene: TRBV6-1; j_gene: TRBJ1-2; CDR3nt: TGTGCCAGCAGGAATACCCCCGGGAACTATGGCTACACCTTC; CDR3aa: CASRNTPGNYGYTF
d_gene: .; abundance: .; v_gene: TRBV7-2; j_gene: TRBJ1-1; CDR3nt: TGTGCCAGCAGCTTAGTAGGGGGAGAGAACACTGAAGCTTTCTTT; CDR3aa: CASSLVGGENTEAFF
d_gene: .; abundance: .; v_gene: TRBV27; j_gene: TRBJ1-2; CDR3nt: TGTGCCAGCAGGGGGGGCTATGGCTACACCTTC; CDR3aa: CASRGGYGYTF
d_gene: .; abundance: .; v_gene: TRBV30; j_gene: TRBJ1-2; CDR3nt: TGTGCCTGGAGAGCAAAGGGGGTGACTAACTATGGCTACACCTTC; CDR3aa: CAWRAKGVTNYGYTF
d_gene: .; abundance: .; v_gene: TRBV13; j_gene: TRBJ1-1; CDR3nt: TGTGCCAGTGCTACAGGGATTAATACTGAAGCTTTCTTT; CDR3aa: CASATGINTEAFF
d_gene: .; abundance: .; v_gene: TRBV25-1; j_gene: TRBJ1-4; CDR3nt: TGTGCCAGCAGTGACGATCTCAGGAATGAAAAACTGTTTTTT; CDR3aa: CASSDDLRNEKLFF
d_gene: TRBD1; abundance: .; v_gene: TRBV5-6; j_gene: TRBJ1-3; CDR3nt: TGTGCCAGCAGACCCACAGGGGCCGGTGGAAACACCATATATTTT; CDR3aa: CASRPTGAGGNTIYF
d_gene: TRBD2; abundance: .; v_gene: TRBV5-4; j_gene: TRBJ2-3; CDR3nt: TGTGCCAGCGGCTCGGGGGGGGCAGATACGCAGTATTTT; CDR3aa: CASGSGGADTQYF
d_gene: TRBD2; abundance: .; v_gene: TRBV4-3; j_gene: TRBJ2-1; CDR3nt: TGCGCCAGCAGCCATACCCCCAGACTAGCGGGGGGAGGGGGGGAGCAGTTCTTC; CDR3aa: CASSHTPRLAGGGGEQFF
d_gene: .; abundance: .; v_gene: TRBV21-1; j_gene: TRBJ2-7; CDR3nt: TGTGCCAGCAGCAAAGCAGCAGGAAACTACGAGCAGTACTTC; CDR3aa: CASSKAAGNYEQYF